This is a list of T cell receptor beta chains from one sample in a study of CD4 T cells in relation to SARS-CoV-2 and coronaviruses. These receptors' targets are unknown. Method: immunoSEQ multiplex PCR; TCRdb's copy keeps in-frame clones and lacks some. This sample yields about 26,000 clones, of which 73% are seen a single time; roughly 21% belongs to the top ten. Input material: CD4+ T cells from PBMCs, cultured in vitro. The receptors were sampled from a human donor in good health. Both conserved end residues are part of each CDR3. D genes are given only for firm matches. For some rows the clone size is stated as once, few or many, or as a class when expanded; others skip it.

v_call	d_call	j_call	clone_size	cdr3_aa	cdr3_nt
TRBV5-1	TRBD2	TRBJ2-7	few	CASTLRTSGIYEQYF	TGCGCCAGCACCTTAAGGACTAGCGGGATCTACGAGCAGTACTTC
TRBV7-2	TRBD2	TRBJ2-7	-	CASGLAGVLSYEQYF	TGTGCCAGCGGTCTAGCGGGGGTCCTCTCCTACGAGCAGTACTTC
TRBV6-2/TRBV6-3	-	TRBJ2-2	-	CASSYELAAPSGELFF	TGTGCCAGCAGTTACGAGTTAGCGGCCCCGTCGGGGGAGCTGTTTTTT
TRBV7-2	TRBD2	TRBJ2-5	-	CASSLDRGGSETQYF	TGTGCCAGCAGCTTAGATCGGGGGGGCAGCGAGACCCAGTACTTC
TRBV5-8	-	TRBJ2-3	-	CASTSEGFRPAPYTQYF	TGTGCCAGCACTAGTGAGGGGTTCCGCCCGGCCCCCTATACGCAGTATTTT
TRBV7-9	-	TRBJ2-1	-	CASSFLGGNNEQFF	TGTGCCAGCAGCTTTCTTGGAGGGAACAATGAGCAGTTCTTC
TRBV7-2	-	TRBJ1-3	-	CASSLAADSGNTIYF	TGTGCCAGCAGCTTAGCGGCGGACTCTGGAAACACCATATATTTT
TRBV5-4	-	TRBJ1-4	once	CASSLVGTGRTNEKLFF	TGTGCCAGCAGCTTGGTCGGGACGGGCCGAACTAATGAAAAACTGTTTTTT
TRBV4-1	-	TRBJ2-5	-	CASSQVTGLSTQYF	TGCGCCAGCAGCCAAGTTACGGGTTTGTCGACCCAGTACTTC
TRBV6-2/TRBV6-3	-	TRBJ2-4	-	CASSRADIQYF	TGTGCCAGCAGCCGCGCGGACATTCAGTACTTC
TRBV29-1	TRBD1	TRBJ1-1	-	CSVFRTGANTEAFF	TGCAGCGTTTTCAGGACAGGGGCGAACACTGAAGCTTTCTTT
TRBV29-1	TRBD2	TRBJ2-1	once	CSVATSGTPNEQFF	TGCAGCGTCGCTACGAGCGGGACTCCCAATGAGCAGTTCTTC
TRBV6-5	-	TRBJ2-7	-	CASSQGSYEQYF	TGTGCCAGCAGTCAGGGGAGTTACGAGCAGTACTTC
TRBV5-6	TRBD2	TRBJ2-1	-	CASSLVVGGGITFHNEQFF	TGTGCCAGCAGCTTGGTAGTGGGCGGGGGGATAACTTTTCACAATGAGCAGTTCTTC
TRBV4-2	-	TRBJ1-2	-	CASSQDLSSAYGYTF	TGTGCCAGCAGCCAAGATCTGTCCAGTGCCTATGGCTACACCTTC
TRBV5-6	-	TRBJ1-4	once	CASSPDRSNEKLFF	TGTGCCAGCAGCCCTGACAGGTCTAATGAAAAACTGTTTTTT
TRBV5-1	-	TRBJ2-7	-	CASSFGGVYEQYF	TGCGCCAGCAGCTTCGGAGGGGTCTACGAGCAGTACTTC
TRBV7-8	-	TRBJ1-2	-	CASSGREGNYGYTF	TGTGCCAGCAGCGGGCGGGAGGGGAACTATGGCTACACCTTC
TRBV3-1/TRBV3-2	-	TRBJ2-2	-	CASSQVDHNTGELFF	TGTGCCAGCAGCCAAGTGGACCACAACACCGGGGAGCTGTTTTTT
TRBV12-3/TRBV12-4	-	TRBJ2-5	-	CASSLASLGTQYF	TGTGCCAGCAGTTTAGCGAGTTTGGGGACCCAGTACTTC
TRBV6-2/TRBV6-3	TRBD1	TRBJ2-7	-	CASSLNRGGYEQYF	TGTGCCAGCAGCCTAAACAGGGGCGGCTACGAGCAGTACTTC
TRBV3-1/TRBV3-2	-	TRBJ1-6	-	CASSQETGASSYNSPLHF	TGTGCCAGCAGCCAAGAGACGGGGGCTAGCTCCTATAATTCACCCCTCCACTTT
TRBV18	TRBD1	TRBJ1-2	-	CASSPAWDRDYGYTF	TGTGCCAGCTCACCTGCCTGGGACAGGGACTATGGCTACACCTTC
TRBV6-6	-	TRBJ2-1	few	CASSYAQGSYNEQFF	TGTGCCAGCAGTTACGCCCAGGGCTCCTACAATGAGCAGTTCTTC
TRBV4-2	-	TRBJ2-7	-	CASSQVGDAPYEQYF	TGTGCCAGCAGCCAAGTGGGGGACGCCCCGTACGAGCAGTACTTC
TRBV7-3	TRBD1	TRBJ2-7	-	CASSPLPTGRNEQYF	TGTGCCAGCAGCCCCCTGCCGACAGGGCGGAACGAGCAGTACTTC
TRBV10-3	TRBD1	TRBJ1-5	-	CAISDRATQGAQPQHF	TGTGCCATCAGTGATCGGGCCACACAGGGGGCCCAGCCCCAGCATTTT
TRBV3-1/TRBV3-2	TRBD1	TRBJ2-4	-	CASSQDMGQTNIQYF	TGTGCCAGCAGCCAAGATATGGGACAGACAAACATTCAGTACTTC
TRBV3-1/TRBV3-2	TRBD2	TRBJ2-3	-	CASSPRGTSGGSHTQYF	TGTGCCAGCAGTCCAAGGGGGACTAGCGGGGGTAGCCATACGCAGTATTTT
TRBV3-1/TRBV3-2	TRBD2	TRBJ2-7	-	CASSDSGRGGEQYF	TGTGCCAGCAGCGATAGCGGGAGGGGGGGCGAGCAGTACTTC
TRBV6-2/TRBV6-3	-	TRBJ2-2	once	CASSRPMSGTGELFF	TGTGCCAGCAGTCGCCCAATGTCAGGCACCGGGGAGCTGTTTTTT
TRBV10-3	-	TRBJ1-1	-	CAISLSGLNTEAFF	TGTGCCATCAGCCTGTCAGGGCTGAACACTGAAGCTTTCTTT
TRBV7-7	-	TRBJ2-1	-	CASSLGGSYNEQFF	TGTGCTAGCAGCTTAGGTGGGTCGTACAATGAGCAGTTCTTC
TRBV30	-	TRBJ1-1	-	CAWNGGVNTEAFF	TGTGCCTGGAATGGGGGGGTAAACACTGAAGCTTTCTTT
TRBV7-2	-	TRBJ1-6	-	CASNTWGNSPLHF	TGTGCCAGCAACACATGGGGGAATTCACCCCTCCACTTT
TRBV30	-	TRBJ2-3	few	CAWSLGGLDTQYF	TGTGCCTGGAGTTTGGGCGGTTTGGATACGCAGTATTTT